The clone carrying this T cell receptor (beta chain) has a handful of counts. The sample comes from a study of OX40 agonist ivuxolimab in advanced cancers. Study-wide background: Hepatocellular carcinoma, melanoma, renal cell or head and neck cancer affected the dose-escalation patients.

In germline, CDR1 is MDHEN, CDR2 SYDVKM. Trimming shortened V by 5 bases and J by 0 bases, and 8 bases separated the two germline ends. The CDR3 loop spans 14 amino acids. Assay used: immunoSEQ multiplex PCR; TCRdb lists only in-frame clones, some missing. The table has around 62,000 clones, roughly 87% seen once. The TCR comes from an adult with an advanced solid tumor such as melanoma, head and neck, liver or kidney cancer. Sequencing used CD4+ or CD8+ T cells sorted from blood, obtained in a trial of the OX40 agonist ivuxolimab. The gene calls are TRBV28 and TRBJ1-3, with D unresolved. As DNA, the CDR3 is TGTGCCAGCAGTACCCAAGGCTCTGGAAACACCATATATTTT. Translated: CASSTQGSGNTIYF.